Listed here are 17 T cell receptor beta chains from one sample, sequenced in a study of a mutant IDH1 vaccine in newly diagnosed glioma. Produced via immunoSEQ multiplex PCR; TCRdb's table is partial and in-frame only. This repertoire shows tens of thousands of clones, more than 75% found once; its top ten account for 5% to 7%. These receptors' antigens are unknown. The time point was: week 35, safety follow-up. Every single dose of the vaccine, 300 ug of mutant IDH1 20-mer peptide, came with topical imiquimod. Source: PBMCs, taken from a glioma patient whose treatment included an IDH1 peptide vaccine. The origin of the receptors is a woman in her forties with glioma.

The CDR3 loop reads CASSFQETQYF. The CDR3 coding sequence is TGCGCCAGCAGCTTCCAAGAGACCCAGTACTTC. The chain employs TRBV5-1 and TRBJ2-5; no firm D call. This CDR3 contains 11 residues. V lost 2 bases, J lost 1 base, and 0 bases lay in between. Germline CDR1 reads SGHRS; CDR2 reads YFSETQ. Together with reference TRBV5-1 and TRBJ2-5, the CDR3 gives the full variable domain: KAGVTQTPRYLIKTRGQQVTLSCSPISGHRSVSWYQQTPGQGLQFLFEYFSETQRNKGNFPGRFSGRQFSNSRSEMNVSTLELGDSALYLCASSFQETQYFGPGTRLLVL.

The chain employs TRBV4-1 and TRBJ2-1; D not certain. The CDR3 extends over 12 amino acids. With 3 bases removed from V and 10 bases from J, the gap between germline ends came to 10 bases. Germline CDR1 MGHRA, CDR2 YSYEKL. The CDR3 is CASSQTGAEQFF. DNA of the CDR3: TGCGCCAGCAGCCAGACCGGAGCGGAGCAGTTCTTC.

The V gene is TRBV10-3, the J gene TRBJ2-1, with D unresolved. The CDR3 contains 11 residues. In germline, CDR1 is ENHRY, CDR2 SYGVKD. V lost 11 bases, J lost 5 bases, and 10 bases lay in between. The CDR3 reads CASRMDNEQFF. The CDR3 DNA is TGTGCCTCGCGGATGGACAATGAGCAGTTCTTC.

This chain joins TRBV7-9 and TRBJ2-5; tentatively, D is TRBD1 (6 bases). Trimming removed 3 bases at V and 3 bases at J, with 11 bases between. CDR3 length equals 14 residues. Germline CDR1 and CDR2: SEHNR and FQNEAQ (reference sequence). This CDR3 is CASSFGGGEETQYF. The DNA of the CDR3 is TGTGCCAGCAGCTTTGGTGGGGGCGAAGAGACCCAGTACTTC.

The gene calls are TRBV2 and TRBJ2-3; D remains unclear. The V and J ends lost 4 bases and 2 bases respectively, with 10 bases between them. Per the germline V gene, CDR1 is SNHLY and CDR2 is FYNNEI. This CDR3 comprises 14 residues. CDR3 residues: CASSGGVFTDTQYF. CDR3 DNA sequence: TGTGCCAGCAGTGGTGGGGTATTCACAGATACGCAGTATTTT. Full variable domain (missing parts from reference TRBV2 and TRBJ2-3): EPEVTQTPSHQVTQMGQEVILRCVPISNHLYFYWYRQILGQKVEFLVSFYNNEISEKSEIFDDQFSVERPDGSNFTLKIRSTKLEDSAMYFCASSGGVFTDTQYFGPGTRLTVL.

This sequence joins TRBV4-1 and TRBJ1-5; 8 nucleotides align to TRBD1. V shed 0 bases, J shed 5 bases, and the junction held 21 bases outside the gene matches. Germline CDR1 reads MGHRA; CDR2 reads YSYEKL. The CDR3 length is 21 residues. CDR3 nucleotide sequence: TGCGCCAGCAGCCAAGATTGGAATCTTATCCTTGACAGGGGTTGCGATCAGCCCCAGCATTTT. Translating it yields CASSQDWNLILDRGCDQPQHF.

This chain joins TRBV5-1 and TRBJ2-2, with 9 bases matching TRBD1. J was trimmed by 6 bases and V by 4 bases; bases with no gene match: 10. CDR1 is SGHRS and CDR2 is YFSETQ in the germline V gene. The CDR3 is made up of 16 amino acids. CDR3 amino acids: CASSGPGTGKAGELFF. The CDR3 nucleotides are TGCGCCAGCAGCGGACCTGGGACAGGGAAGGCCGGGGAGCTGTTTTTT.

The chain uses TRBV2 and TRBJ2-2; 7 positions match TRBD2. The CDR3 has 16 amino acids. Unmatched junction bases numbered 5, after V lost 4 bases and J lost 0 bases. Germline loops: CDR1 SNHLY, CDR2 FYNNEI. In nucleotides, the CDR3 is TGTGCCAGCAGTGTGAGGCGGGGGACGAACACCGGGGAGCTGTTTTTT. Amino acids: CASSVRRGTNTGELFF.

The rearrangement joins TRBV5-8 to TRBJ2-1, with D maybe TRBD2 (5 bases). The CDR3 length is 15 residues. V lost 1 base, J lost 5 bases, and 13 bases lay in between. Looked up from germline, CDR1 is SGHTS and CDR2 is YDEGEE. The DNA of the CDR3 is TGTGCCAGCAGCTTGTCGGGGATTGGGGACAATGAGCAGTTCTTC. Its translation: CASSLSGIGDNEQFF.

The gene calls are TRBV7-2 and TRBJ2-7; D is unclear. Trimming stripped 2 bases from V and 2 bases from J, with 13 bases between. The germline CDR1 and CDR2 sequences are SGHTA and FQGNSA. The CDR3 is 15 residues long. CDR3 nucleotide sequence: TGTGCCAGCAGCTTATCGGGTCAGCTTACCTACGAGCAGTACTTC. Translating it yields CASSLSGQLTYEQYF.

The CDR3 here is CASSPQHDSTAYEQYF. CDR3 coding DNA: TGTGCCAGCAGCCCCCAACACGACAGTACGGCCTACGAGCAGTACTTC. The gene calls are TRBV28 and TRBJ2-7; weak D call: TRBD1 (5 bases). Germline V lookup: CDR1 MDHEN, CDR2 SYDVKM. This CDR3 spans 16 amino acids. The V end was cut by 6 bases, the J end by 2 bases, with 20 bases between.

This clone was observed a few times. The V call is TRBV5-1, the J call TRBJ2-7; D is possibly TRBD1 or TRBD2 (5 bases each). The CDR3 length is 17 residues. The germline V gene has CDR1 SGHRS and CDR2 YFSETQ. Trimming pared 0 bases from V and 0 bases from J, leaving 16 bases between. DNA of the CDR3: TGCGCCAGCAGCTTGGGGGTTAGGGACGATAGCTCCTACGAGCAGTACTTC. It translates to CASSLGVRDDSSYEQYF.

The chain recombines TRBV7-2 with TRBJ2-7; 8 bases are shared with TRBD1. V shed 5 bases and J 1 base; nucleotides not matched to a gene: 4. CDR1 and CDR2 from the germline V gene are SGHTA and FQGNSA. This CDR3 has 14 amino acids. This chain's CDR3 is CASSPRTGSYEQYF. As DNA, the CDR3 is TGTGCCAGCAGCCCCCGGACAGGGTCCTACGAGCAGTACTTC.

CDR3 amino acids: CASSSDRQETQYF. CDR3 DNA: TGTGCCAGCAGCTCGGACAGACAAGAGACCCAGTACTTC. The V and J genes are TRBV5-6 and TRBJ2-5, with a weak D call TRBD1 (6 bases). The CDR3 spans 13 residues. V shed 3 bases and J shed 2 bases, with 8 bases lying between them. Germline CDR1 and CDR2: SGHDT and YYEEEE.

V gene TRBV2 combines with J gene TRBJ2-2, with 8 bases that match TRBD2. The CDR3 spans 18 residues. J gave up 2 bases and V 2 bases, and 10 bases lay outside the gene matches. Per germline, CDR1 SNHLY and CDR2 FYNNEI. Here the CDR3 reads CASSERGLAGLNTGELFF. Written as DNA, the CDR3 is TGTGCCAGCAGTGAAAGAGGGCTAGCGGGCCTCAACACCGGGGAGCTGTTTTTT. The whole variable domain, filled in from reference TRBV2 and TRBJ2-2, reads EPEVTQTPSHQVTQMGQEVILRCVPISNHLYFYWYRQILGQKVEFLVSFYNNEISEKSEIFDDQFSVERPDGSNFTLKIRSTKLEDSAMYFCASSERGLAGLNTGELFFGEGSRLTVL.

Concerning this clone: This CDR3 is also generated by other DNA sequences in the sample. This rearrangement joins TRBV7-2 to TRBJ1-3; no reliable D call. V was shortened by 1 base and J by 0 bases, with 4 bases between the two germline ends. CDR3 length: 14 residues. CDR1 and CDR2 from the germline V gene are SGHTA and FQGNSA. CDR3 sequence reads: CASSLGGSGNTIYF. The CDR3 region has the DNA TGTGCCAGCAGCTTAGGGGGCTCTGGAAACACCATATATTTT.

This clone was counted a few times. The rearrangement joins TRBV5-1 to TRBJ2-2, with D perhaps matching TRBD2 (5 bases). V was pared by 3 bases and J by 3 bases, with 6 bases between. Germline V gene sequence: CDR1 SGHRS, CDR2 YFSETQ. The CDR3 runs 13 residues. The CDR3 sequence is CASSSGDTGELFF. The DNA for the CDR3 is TGCGCCAGCAGCTCCGGGGACACCGGGGAGCTGTTTTTT.